These 17 T cell receptor beta chains share one sample of origin, sequenced in a study of OX40 agonist ivuxolimab in advanced cancers. Profiled with immunoSEQ multiplex PCR; TCRdb holds only in-frame clones, not every one. The profile shows some 72,000 clones, roughly 80% of them singletons. Sequences were derived from CD4+ or CD8+ T cells sorted from blood, sampled in a trial of the OX40 agonist ivuxolimab. These receptors were obtained from an adult with an advanced solid tumor such as melanoma, head and neck, liver or kidney cancer.

This sequence joins TRBV29-1 and TRBJ1-1; D remains unclear. The V end was cut by 4 bases, the J end by 0 bases, with 9 bases between. This CDR3 comprises 13 residues. CDR1 is SQVTM and CDR2 is ANQGSEA in the germline V gene. The CDR3: CSVAPDMNTEAFF. In DNA, the CDR3 is TGCAGCGTTGCCCCCGACATGAACACTGAAGCTTTCTTT.

The chain joins TRBV15 to TRBJ2-3; 11 nucleotides agree with TRBD2. The CDR3 runs 18 residues. The ends lost 3 bases at V and 5 bases at J; junction bases unmatched: 13. Per germline, CDR1 LNHNV and CDR2 YYDKDF (reference sequence). The CDR3: CATSRAQVAGGLVDTQYF. Here the CDR3 DNA reads TGTGCCACCAGCAGGGCGCAGGTAGCGGGGGGGTTGGTAGATACGCAGTATTTT.

The rearrangement links TRBV10-3 to TRBJ1-1; D uncertain. V lost 3 bases and J 0 bases, leaving 8 bases between the germline ends. Per the germline V gene, CDR1 is ENHRY and CDR2 is SYGVKD. The CDR3 is 14 amino acids. The CDR3 bases are TGTGCCATCAGTGAAGAGGCGATGAACACTGAAGCTTTCTTT. It specifies CAISEEAMNTEAFF.

The chain employs TRBV7-2 and TRBJ2-3, with 7 bases lining up with TRBD2. From germline, CDR1 is SGHTA and CDR2 FQGNSA. The V and J ends lost 1 base and 4 bases, in that order; junction bases with no gene match: 5. This CDR3 region has 15 residues. CDR3 amino acids: CASSLGRGGPDTQYF. The CDR3 region has the DNA TGTGCCAGCAGCTTAGGGCGGGGAGGGCCAGATACGCAGTATTTT.

The chain employs TRBV30 and TRBJ2-7, with D possibly being TRBD1 (6 bases). Germline CDR1 reads GTSNPN; CDR2 reads SVGIG (reference sequence). Between the trimmed V and J ends, which lost 5 bases and 4 bases, there was a span of 18 bases. The CDR3 consists of 14 residues. The CDR3 reads CAWGPRTGTYEQYF. Written as DNA, the CDR3 is TGTGCCTGGGGGCCTAGAACAGGGACGTACGAGCAGTACTTC.

The rearrangement uses TRBV30 and TRBJ1-2; TRBD1 is a possible D gene (6 bases). The length of the CDR3 is 12 residues. V lost 3 bases and J lost 5, with 10 bases in between. Germline V gene data show CDR1 as GTSNPN and CDR2 as SVGIG (reference sequence). The CDR3 reads CAWSGQSYGYTF. DNA for the CDR3: TGTGCCTGGAGCGGACAGAGTTATGGCTACACCTTC.

The chain links TRBV4-1 to TRBJ1-6; tentative D call: TRBD1 (5 bases). Germline CDR1 and CDR2: MGHRA and YSYEKL. Trimming removed 4 bases from V and 6 bases from J, with 16 bases in between. The CDR3 runs 16 residues. The CDR3 is CASSRRSGISNSPLHF. The CDR3 DNA sequence: TGCGCCAGCAGCCGACGTTCAGGGATTTCTAATTCACCCCTCCACTTT.

The CDR3 region is CASSVGGYTDTQYF. The CDR3 nucleotides read TGTGCCAGCAGCGTCGGGGGGTACACAGATACGCAGTATTTT. The chain joins TRBV5-8 to TRBJ2-3; TRBD2 matches at 7 bases. The V and J ends lost 4 bases and 2 bases, in that order; junction bases with no gene match: 4. Germline CDR1 and CDR2: SGHTS and YDEGEE. The length of the CDR3 is 14 residues.

This chain uses TRBV5-8 with TRBJ1-4; TRBD1 matches 7 bases. V was clipped by 6 bases and J by 3 bases; unmatched bases: 8. Germline CDR1 SGHTS, CDR2 YDEGEE. The CDR3 spans 15 residues. CDR3 residues: CASNHNTGANEKLFF. The DNA for the CDR3 is TGTGCCAGCAACCACAATACAGGGGCTAATGAAAAACTGTTTTTT.

The chain carries TRBV28 and TRBJ2-3; possibly TRBD1 for D (5 bases). The V and J ends lost 7 bases and 7 bases respectively, with 15 bases between them. The CDR3 length is 13 residues. Germline values: CDR1 MDHEN, CDR2 SYDVKM. The CDR3 protein is CASTNNRGNTQYF. Here the CDR3 DNA reads TGTGCCAGCACCAACAATAGGGGTAATACGCAGTATTTT. Filled out from reference TRBV28 and TRBJ2-3, the complete variable domain reads DVKVTQSSRYLVKRTGEKVFLECVQDMDHENMFWYRQDPGLGLRLIYFSYDVKMKEKGDIPEGYSVSREKKERFSLILESASTNQTSMYLCASTNNRGNTQYFGPGTRLTVL.

This clone was found a few times. An end of the junction differs from the germline gene, which may be a read error. The rearrangement joins TRBV7-7 to TRBJ1-1; 9 positions match TRBD1. The CDR3 spans 13 residues. CDR1 and CDR2 (germline): SSHAT, FNYEAQ (reference sequence). The CDR3 sequence is CASSRDREAEAFF. The CDR3 coding sequence is TGTGCTAGCAGCCGGGACAGGGAAGCGGAAGCTTTCTTT.

The rearrangement uses TRBV7-8 and TRBJ2-3; 15 positions agree with TRBD2. There are 18 residues in the CDR3. With 4 bases clipped from V and 0 bases from J, the junction kept 5 bases outside the gene matches. Looked up from germline, CDR1 is SGHVS and CDR2 is FQNEAQ. CDR3 in amino acids: CASSSYGTSGRSTDTQYF. In DNA, the CDR3 is TGTGCCAGCAGCTCTTACGGGACTAGCGGGAGGAGCACAGATACGCAGTATTTT.

The chain is built from TRBV5-4 and TRBJ1-2; TRBD1 agrees at 7 bases. Losses at the gene ends were 0 bases for V and 6 bases for J; bases not matched to a gene: 11. This CDR3 is 16 amino acids long. Germline V gene sequence: CDR1 SGHNT, CDR2 YYREEE (reference sequence). The CDR3 DNA reads as TGTGCCAGCAGCTTGGCCAAGGAGGGGGCGTCTCATGGCTACACCTTC. The encoded protein is CASSLAKEGASHGYTF.

The chain combines TRBV7-3 with TRBJ1-1; 11 nucleotides agree with TRBD1. The CDR3 consists of 15 residues. V gave up 6 bases and J gave up 5 bases; unmatched junction bases: 8. Germline assignment: CDR1 SGHTA and CDR2 FQGTGA. CDR3 DNA: TGTGCCAGCAGGGAAGGGACAGGGGGTAGGACTGAAGCTTTCTTT. This gives the protein CASREGTGGRTEAFF.

This chain connects TRBV5-1 to TRBJ2-1, with 8 bases fitting TRBD2. The germline V gene has CDR1 SGHRS and CDR2 YFSETQ. CDR3 size: 15 residues. V shed 0 bases and J 6 bases; nucleotides not matched to a gene: 5. CDR3 in amino acids: CASSLGGLASNEQFF. Written as DNA, the CDR3 is TGCGCCAGCAGCTTGGGTGGACTAGCATCCAATGAGCAGTTCTTC.

A few counts support this clone. The chain joins TRBV11-2 to TRBJ2-7; weak D call: TRBD2 (6 bases). This CDR3 is 13 amino acids long. Deletions cut 1 base from V and 7 bases from J, with 11 bases between. CDR1 is SGHAT and CDR2 is FQNNGV in the germline V gene. CDR3 amino acids: CASSLGLAREQYF. CDR3 coding DNA: TGTGCCAGCAGCTTAGGGCTAGCGCGGGAGCAGTACTTC.

The rearrangement links TRBV18 to TRBJ2-7, with unresolved D. V lost 6 bases and J lost 1, with 10 bases in between. Germline CDR1 and CDR2: KGHSH and LQKENI. The CDR3 contains 13 residues. This CDR3 is CASSPVPSYEQYF. CDR3 nucleotide sequence: TGTGCCAGCTCGCCAGTCCCATCCTACGAGCAGTACTTC.